This T cell receptor (beta chain) derives from a study of T cell clones after liver transplantation. Overall study: TCRbeta sequencing after a pre-transplant mixed lymphocyte reaction identified graft-donor-reactive clones, later tracked in post-transplant blood. Apart from a few HCV-positive recipients, transplants were for non-autoimmune, non-viral reasons. Patients counted as tolerant after at least one year off all immunosuppression, enzymes not exceeding twice normal.

The CDR3 spans 17 residues. CDR1 SNHLY and CDR2 FYNNEI come from the germline V gene. Trimming at V came to 0 bases and at J to 5 bases, leaving 12 bases not matched to a gene. The method was immunoSEQ multiplex PCR; TCRdb's version includes in-frame clones alone and lacks a portion of them. The table shows around 43,000 clones, with 85% to 90% occurring only once. A remark on this clone: Its antigen is unidentified.

Study conclusions and caveats: Rather than being deleted, graft donor-reactive T cells may have moved into the graft.

This sequence joins TRBV2 and TRBJ2-5; the match to TRBD2 covers 7 bases. This TCR was recovered from a human patient who received a liver transplant. Some T cells may be graft donor cells. Sample: CD4+ T cells from blood, taken 24 months after liver transplant. The CDR3, as DNA: TGTGCCAGCAGTGAAGCGCTTGGGGGAGGGATTTGGGAGACCCAGTACTTC. Protein product: CASSEALGGGIWETQYF.